This TCR beta chain was sequenced for a study of cytomegalovirus exposure and HLA in healthy donors. CDR1 SGDLS and CDR2 YYNGEE come from the germline V gene. Trimming took 0 bases from V and 4 from J, leaving 13 bases between them. CDR3 length: 15 amino acids. Libraries were prepared by immunoSEQ multiplex PCR; TCRdb keeps only in-frame clonotypes and omits some of them. The data show about 120,000 clones, more than 75% seen once. The chain carries TRBV9 and TRBJ1-2, with D maybe TRBD1 (6 bases). This sequence was found in a woman in her 30s in good health and CMV-seronegative. Sample: PBMCs. CDR3 sequence reads: CASSVAGATPYGYTF. CDR3 DNA: TGTGCCAGCAGCGTAGCAGGGGCGACCCCCTATGGCTACACCTTC.